This passage covers 8 T cell receptor beta chains from one sample sequenced in a study of neoadjuvant anti-PD-1 for oral cavity cancer. TCRdb's copy holds only in-frame clones and misses some; the assay was immunoSEQ multiplex PCR. In the table there are about 14,000 clones, around 72% of which are singletons. The time point denotes: after neoadjuvant nivolumab, at surgical resection. The sample in question was PBMCs, obtained after nivolumab (anti-PD-1) treatment. The source is a person aged 35-79 years with oral cavity squamous cell carcinoma.

The chain is built from TRBV14 and TRBJ2-2; a weak D match, TRBD1 (6 bases). The germline gives CDR1 SGHDN, CDR2 FVKESK. Deletions cut 3 bases from V and 4 bases from J, with 9 bases between. This CDR3 spans 14 amino acids. The CDR3 nucleotides read TGTGCCAGCAGCCAGGGACAATTCACCGGGGAGCTGTTTTTT. It yields the protein CASSQGQFTGELFF.

This rearrangement joins TRBV11-2 to TRBJ2-3; D perhaps matches TRBD1 (5 bases). Germline V gives CDR1 SGHAT, CDR2 FQNNGV. The CDR3 length is 16 residues. Deletions cut 3 bases from V and 1 base from J, with 14 bases between. In DNA, the CDR3 is TGTGCCAGCAGCTTGCAGATCTCACAGGGCACAGATACGCAGTATTTT. Residues: CASSLQISQGTDTQYF.

The chain has TRBV11-2 and TRBJ2-3, with TRBD2 matching 12 bases. This CDR3 is 17 amino acids long. Germline values: CDR1 SGHAT, CDR2 FQNNGV. V gave up 5 bases and J gave up 2 bases; unmatched junction bases: 8. The CDR3 reads CASSIRLAGVITDTQYF. As DNA, the CDR3 is TGTGCCAGCAGCATCCGACTAGCGGGAGTGATCACAGATACGCAGTATTTT.

This chain links TRBV19 with TRBJ1-5; 10 nucleotides agree with TRBD1. The CDR3 runs 20 residues. The V segment lost 7 bases and the J segment 9 bases; nucleotides outside the gene matches: 27. Germline V gene lookup returns CDR1 LNHDA and CDR2 SQIVND (reference sequence). The chain's CDR3 is CASNSLRDRGGWGKDLPQHF. CDR3 DNA: TGTGCCAGTAACTCTCTCCGGGACAGGGGAGGGTGGGGAAAGGATCTGCCCCAGCATTTT. The whole variable domain, remainder taken from reference TRBV19 and TRBJ1-5, is DGGITQSPKYLFRKEGQNVTLSCEQNLNHDAMYWYRQDPGQGLRLIYYSQIVNDFQKGDIAEGYSVSREKKESFPLTVTSAQKNPTAFYLCASNSLRDRGGWGKDLPQHFGDGTRLSIL.

This clone appeared a few times. The rearrangement joins TRBV28 to TRBJ2-2; perhaps TRBD1 as D (6 bases). This CDR3 has 20 residues. Germline V gene lookup returns CDR1 MDHEN and CDR2 SYDVKM. With 4 bases removed from V and 2 bases from J, the gap between germline ends came to 26 bases. For the CDR3, the DNA is TGTGCCAGCAGTTCAATGACCCTCGTTTTGACAGGTCATAACACCGGGGAGCTGTTTTTT. It specifies CASSSMTLVLTGHNTGELFF.

The rearrangement joins TRBV2 to TRBJ2-1; possibly TRBD1 for D (6 bases). This CDR3 is built from 13 residues. Trimming removed 6 bases at V and 6 bases at J, with 12 bases between. The germline gives CDR1 SNHLY, CDR2 FYNNEI. CDR3 amino acids: CASRPTGINEQFF. The CDR3 DNA is TGTGCCAGCAGACCAACAGGGATCAATGAGCAGTTCTTC.

This clone showed up just a few times. The chain is built from TRBV28 and TRBJ2-7; 8 nucleotides align to TRBD1. The V gene's germline CDR1 is MDHEN and CDR2 SYDVKM. V was clipped by 3 bases and J by 1 base; unmatched bases: 8. The CDR3 runs to 16 residues. In DNA, the CDR3 is TGTGCCAGCAGTTTGGCCGGGCAGGGGGCGTCCTACGAGCAGTACTTC. Protein product: CASSLAGQGASYEQYF. The complete variable domain, with remaining parts taken from reference TRBV28 and TRBJ2-7, reads DVKVTQSSRYLVKRTGEKVFLECVQDMDHENMFWYRQDPGLGLRLIYFSYDVKMKEKGDIPEGYSVSREKKERFSLILESASTNQTSMYLCASSLAGQGASYEQYFGPGTRLTVT.

This clone came up a few times. This chain links TRBV5-6 with TRBJ1-1; the D is unclear. V shed 2 bases and J shed 4 bases, with 9 bases lying between them. Germline CDR1 reads SGHDT; CDR2 reads YYEEEE. This CDR3 contains 13 residues. CDR3 bases: TGTGCCAGCAGCTTAAGCGGAGGCACTGAAGCTTTCTTT. Translated: CASSLSGGTEAFF.